Given below is one T cell receptor beta chain in context. This CDR3 has 15 residues. V trimming: 1 base; J trimming: 8 bases; junction bases outside the gene matches: 7. Germline CDR1 and CDR2: SEHNR and FQNEAQ (reference sequence). These data are taken from a study of shared clonotypes between healthy human individuals. TCRdb keeps only in-frame clones here, not all; method: immunoSEQ multiplex PCR. This table has about 2.4 million clones, 85% to 95% appearing once. The chain uses TRBV7-9 and TRBJ1-4; 7 nucleotides align to TRBD1. The specimen sequenced was naive CD4+ T cells sorted from blood. The subset here: CD45RA+ positively selected. This TCR came from a man aged 18 to 30 in good health. Here the CDR3 reads CASSLEGAQGEKLFF. In DNA form, the CDR3 reads TGTGCCAGCAGCTTAGAGGGGGCGCAGGGGGAAAAACTGTTTTTT.